This T cell receptor (beta chain) was retrieved from a study of T cells in Graves' hyperthyroidism and ophthalmopathy. Researchers took RNA transcripts and amplified the TCR beta CDR3 regions from them. Researchers ran a first-round RT-PCR on the TCR CDR3 using the HTBI primer set. TCRdb re-called the multiplex PCR reads with MiXCR, one entry per CDR3 protein. The profile shows more than 300,000 distinct CDR3 sequences, roughly 17% of them singletons. Study-level findings and limits: A median 6.5 months before onset, the model predicted ophthalmopathy.

This clonotype has ten or more counts. Its specificity is not known. The V and J ends lost 3 bases and 4 bases respectively, with 13 bases between them. CDR3 size: 15 residues. This chain uses TRBV12-3 or TRBV12-4 with TRBJ1-3; D remains unclear. The sequenced sample was blood. This clonotype was obtained from a woman aged 25-40 years with Graves' hyperthyroidism that later progressed to Graves' ophthalmopathy. The CDR3 spells CASSLRAEGGNTIYF. The CDR3 DNA reads TGTGCCAGCAGTTTGCGAGCCGAGGGAGGAAACACCATATATTTT.